This section outlines one T cell receptor (beta chain) sequence together with its context. Its antigen remains unidentified. Each CDR3 protein is one row after TCRdb ran MiXCR on the reads. The sample records roughly 310,000 distinct CDR3 sequences, about 28% being singletons. This record comes from a study of T cell repertoires in cytomegalovirus infection. CDR1 is DFQATT, CDR2 SNEGSKA, per germline (reference sequence). The V end lost 3 bases, the J end lost 0 bases, and 8 bases lay between the germline ends. This CDR3 is built from 13 residues. The receptor was derived from a human donor in good health (CMV status not recorded). Some clones in this sample may be carry-over from other donors' samples. The rearrangement links TRBV20-1 to TRBJ2-5; a weak D match, TRBD1 (6 bases). The sample in question was cultured PBMCs, obtained from culture after CMV antigen stimulation. The CDR3 region is CSARGTYQETQYF. The CDR3 DNA follows: TGCAGTGCTAGGGGGACATACCAAGAGACCCAGTACTTC.